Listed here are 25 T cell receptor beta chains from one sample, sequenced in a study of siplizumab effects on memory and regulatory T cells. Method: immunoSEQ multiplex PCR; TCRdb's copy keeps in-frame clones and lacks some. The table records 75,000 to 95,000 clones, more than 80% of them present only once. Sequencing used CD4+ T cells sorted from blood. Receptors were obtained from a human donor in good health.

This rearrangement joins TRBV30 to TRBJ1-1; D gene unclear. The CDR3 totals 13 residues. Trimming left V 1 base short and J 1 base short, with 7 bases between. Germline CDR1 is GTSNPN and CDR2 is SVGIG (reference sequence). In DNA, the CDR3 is TGTGCCTGGAGTGCGACACCGAACACTGAAGCTTTCTTT. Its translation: CAWSATPNTEAFF.

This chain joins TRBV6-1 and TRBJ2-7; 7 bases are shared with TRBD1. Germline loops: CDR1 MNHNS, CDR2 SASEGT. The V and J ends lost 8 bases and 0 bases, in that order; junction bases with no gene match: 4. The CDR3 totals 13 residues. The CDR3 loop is CASRGQSSYEQYF. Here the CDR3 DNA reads TGTGCCAGCCGGGGACAGTCCTCCTACGAGCAGTACTTC.

The CDR3 coding sequence is TGTGCCAGCATACCGGCATTTACGACGGGCAATCAGCCCCAGCATTTT. This translates into CASIPAFTTGNQPQHF. The chain recombines TRBV21-1 with TRBJ1-5. TRBV21-1 is assigned pseudogene status. This CDR3 region has 16 residues.

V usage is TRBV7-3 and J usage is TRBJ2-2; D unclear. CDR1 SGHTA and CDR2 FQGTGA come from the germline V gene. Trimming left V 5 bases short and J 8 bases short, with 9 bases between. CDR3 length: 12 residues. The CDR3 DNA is TGTGCCAGCAGCCCCATCATAGGGGAGCTGTTTTTT. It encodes CASSPIIGELFF.

The DNA for the CDR3 is TGTGCCAGCAGCCCAGAAATGACGGGTGGCTACACCTTC. Encoded protein: CASSPEMTGGYTF. The chain carries TRBV7-9 and TRBJ1-2; D not certain. V lost 5 bases, J lost 7 bases, and 14 bases lay in between. This CDR3 contains 13 residues. CDR1 and CDR2 from the germline V gene are SEHNR and FQNEAQ (reference sequence). The variable domain in full, with the rest retrieved from reference TRBV7-9 and TRBJ1-2, is DTGVSQNPRHKITKRGQNVTFRCDPISEHNRLYWYRQTLGQGPEFLTYFQNEAQLEKSRLLSDRFSAERPKGSFSTLEIQRTEQGDSAMYLCASSPEMTGGYTFGSGTRLTVV.

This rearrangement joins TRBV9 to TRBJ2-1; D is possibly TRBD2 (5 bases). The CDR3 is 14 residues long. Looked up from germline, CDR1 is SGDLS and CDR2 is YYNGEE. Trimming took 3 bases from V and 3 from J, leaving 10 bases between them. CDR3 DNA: TGTGCCAGCAGCGCGACTACTCTCTACAATGAGCAGTTCTTC. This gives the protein CASSATTLYNEQFF.

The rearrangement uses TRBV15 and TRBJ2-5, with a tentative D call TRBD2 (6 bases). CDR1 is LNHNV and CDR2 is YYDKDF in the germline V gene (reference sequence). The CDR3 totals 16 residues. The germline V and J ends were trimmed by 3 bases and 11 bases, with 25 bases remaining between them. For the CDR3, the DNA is TGTGCCACCAGCAGGCCCGGGGCGGGGATCGGGGGAGAGCAGTACTTC. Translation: CATSRPGAGIGGEQYF.

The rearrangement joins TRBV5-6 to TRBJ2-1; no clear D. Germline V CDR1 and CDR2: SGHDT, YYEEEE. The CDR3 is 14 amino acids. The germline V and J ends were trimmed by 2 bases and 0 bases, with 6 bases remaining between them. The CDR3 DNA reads TGTGCCAGCAGCTTCCCCAGCTCCTACAATGAGCAGTTCTTC. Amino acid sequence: CASSFPSSYNEQFF.

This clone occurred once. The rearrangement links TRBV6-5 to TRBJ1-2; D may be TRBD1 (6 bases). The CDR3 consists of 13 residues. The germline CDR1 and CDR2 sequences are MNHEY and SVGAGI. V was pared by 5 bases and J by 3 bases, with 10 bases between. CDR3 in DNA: TGTGCCAGCAGTCGGGACACAGACTATGGCTACACCTTC. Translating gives CASSRDTDYGYTF.

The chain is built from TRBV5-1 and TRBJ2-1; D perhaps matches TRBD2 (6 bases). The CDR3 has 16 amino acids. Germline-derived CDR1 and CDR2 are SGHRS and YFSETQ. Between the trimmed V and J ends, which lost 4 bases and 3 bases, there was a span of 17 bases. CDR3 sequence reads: CASSVTLADNYNEQFF. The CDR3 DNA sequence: TGCGCCAGCAGCGTCACGTTAGCGGATAACTACAATGAGCAGTTCTTC. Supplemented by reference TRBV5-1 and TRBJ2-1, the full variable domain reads KAGVTQTPRYLIKTRGQQVTLSCSPISGHRSVSWYQQTPGQGLQFLFEYFSETQRNKGNFPGRFSGRQFSNSRSEMNVSTLELGDSALYLCASSVTLADNYNEQFFGPGTRLTVL.

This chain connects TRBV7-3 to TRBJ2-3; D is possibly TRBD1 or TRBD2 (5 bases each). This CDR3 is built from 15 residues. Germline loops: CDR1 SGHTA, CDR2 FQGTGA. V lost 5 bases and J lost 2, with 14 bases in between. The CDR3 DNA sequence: TGTGCCAGCAGCCAGCTAAACGGGGCCACAGATACGCAGTATTTT. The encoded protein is CASSQLNGATDTQYF.

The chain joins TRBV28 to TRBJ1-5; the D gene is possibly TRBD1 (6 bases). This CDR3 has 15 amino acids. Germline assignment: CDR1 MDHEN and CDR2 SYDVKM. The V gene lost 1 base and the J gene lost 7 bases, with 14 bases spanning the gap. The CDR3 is CASSLSQGYYQPQHF. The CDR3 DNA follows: TGTGCCAGCAGTTTATCACAGGGCTATTACCAGCCCCAGCATTTT.

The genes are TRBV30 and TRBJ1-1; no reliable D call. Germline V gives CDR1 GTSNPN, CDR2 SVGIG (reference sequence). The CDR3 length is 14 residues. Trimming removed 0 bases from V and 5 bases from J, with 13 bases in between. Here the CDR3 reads CAWSVPYLSTEAFF. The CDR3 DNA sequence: TGTGCCTGGAGTGTCCCCTACCTGAGTACTGAAGCTTTCTTT.

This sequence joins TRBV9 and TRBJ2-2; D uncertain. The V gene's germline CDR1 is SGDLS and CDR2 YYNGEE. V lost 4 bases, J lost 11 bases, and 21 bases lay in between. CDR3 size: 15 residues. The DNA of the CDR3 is TGTGCCAGCAGCCTTATACCCGACCCCAAGGCAGAGCTGTTTTTT. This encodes CASSLIPDPKAELFF.

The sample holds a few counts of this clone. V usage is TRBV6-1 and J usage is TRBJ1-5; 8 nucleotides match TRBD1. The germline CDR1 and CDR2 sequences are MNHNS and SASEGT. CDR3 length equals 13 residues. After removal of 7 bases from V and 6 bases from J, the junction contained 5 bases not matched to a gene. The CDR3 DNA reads TGTGCCAGCACCCTGACAGGGGTTCAGCCCCAGCATTTT. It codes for CASTLTGVQPQHF.

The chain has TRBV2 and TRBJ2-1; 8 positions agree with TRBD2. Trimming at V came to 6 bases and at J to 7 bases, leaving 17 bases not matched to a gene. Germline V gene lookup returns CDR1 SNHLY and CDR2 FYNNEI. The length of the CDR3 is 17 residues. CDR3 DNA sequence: TGTGCCAGCAGGGTCCGATTCGGGAGGGTGGGTAAGAATGAGCAGTTCTTC. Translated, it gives CASRVRFGRVGKNEQFF.

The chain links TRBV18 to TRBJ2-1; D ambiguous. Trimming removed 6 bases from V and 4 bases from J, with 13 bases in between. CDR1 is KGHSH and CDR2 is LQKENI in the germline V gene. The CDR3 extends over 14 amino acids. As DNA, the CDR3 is TGTGCCAGCTCCCCCGAGACGGAATACAATGAGCAGTTCTTC. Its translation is CASSPETEYNEQFF.

CDR3 coding DNA: TGTGCCAGTAGGGGTGCACCGGGACAGGGGTCCTACGAGCAGTACTTC. It codes for CASRGAPGQGSYEQYF. V gene TRBV19 combines with J gene TRBJ2-7; 10 bases fit TRBD1. The CDR3 runs 16 residues. Germline V gives CDR1 LNHDA, CDR2 SQIVND (reference sequence). Unmatched junction bases numbered 9, after V lost 6 bases and J lost 1 base.

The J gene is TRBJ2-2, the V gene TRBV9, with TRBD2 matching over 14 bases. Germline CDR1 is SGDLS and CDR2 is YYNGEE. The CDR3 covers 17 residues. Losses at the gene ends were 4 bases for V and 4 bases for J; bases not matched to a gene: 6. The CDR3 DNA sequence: TGTGCCAGCAGCCCCGGACTAGCGGGAGGTTCCACCGGGGAGCTGTTTTTT. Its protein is CASSPGLAGGSTGELFF.

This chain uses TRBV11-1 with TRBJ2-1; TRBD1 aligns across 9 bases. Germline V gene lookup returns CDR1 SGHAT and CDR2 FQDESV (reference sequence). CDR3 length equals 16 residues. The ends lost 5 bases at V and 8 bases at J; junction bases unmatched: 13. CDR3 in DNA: TGTGCCAGCAGCCTAACGGGGACAGGGAGGAGTGATGAGCAGTTCTTC. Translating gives CASSLTGTGRSDEQFF.

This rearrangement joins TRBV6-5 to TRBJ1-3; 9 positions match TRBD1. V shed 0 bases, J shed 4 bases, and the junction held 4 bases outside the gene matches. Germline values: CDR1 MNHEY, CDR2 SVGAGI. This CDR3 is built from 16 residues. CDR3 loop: CASSYSTGGSGNTIYF. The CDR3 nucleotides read TGTGCCAGCAGTTACTCGACAGGGGGGTCGGGAAACACCATATATTTT.

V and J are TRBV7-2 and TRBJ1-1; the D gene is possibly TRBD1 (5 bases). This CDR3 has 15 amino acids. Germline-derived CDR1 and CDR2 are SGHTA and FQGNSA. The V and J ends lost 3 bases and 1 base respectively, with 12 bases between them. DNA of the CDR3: TGTGCCAGCAGCTTGGGGGGGGTTAGGAACACTGAAGCTTTCTTT. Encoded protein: CASSLGGVRNTEAFF.

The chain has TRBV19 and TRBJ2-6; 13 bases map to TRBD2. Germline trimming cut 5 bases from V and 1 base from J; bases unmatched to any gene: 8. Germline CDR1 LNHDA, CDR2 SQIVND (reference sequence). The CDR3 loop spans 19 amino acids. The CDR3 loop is CASSHGLAGVVSGANVLTF. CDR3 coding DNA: TGTGCCAGTAGTCATGGACTAGCGGGAGTTGTGTCTGGGGCCAACGTCCTGACTTTC.

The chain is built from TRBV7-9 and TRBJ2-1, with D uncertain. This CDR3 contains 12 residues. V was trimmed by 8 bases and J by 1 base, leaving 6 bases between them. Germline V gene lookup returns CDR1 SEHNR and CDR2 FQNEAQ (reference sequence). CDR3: CASVESYNEQFF. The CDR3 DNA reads TGTGCCAGCGTTGAATCCTACAATGAGCAGTTCTTC.

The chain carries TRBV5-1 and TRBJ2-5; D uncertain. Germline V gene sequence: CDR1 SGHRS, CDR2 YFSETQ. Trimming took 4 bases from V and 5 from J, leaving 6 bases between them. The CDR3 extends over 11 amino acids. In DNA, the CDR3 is TGCGCCAGCAGCCAGGCGGAGACCCAGTACTTC. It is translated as CASSQAETQYF.